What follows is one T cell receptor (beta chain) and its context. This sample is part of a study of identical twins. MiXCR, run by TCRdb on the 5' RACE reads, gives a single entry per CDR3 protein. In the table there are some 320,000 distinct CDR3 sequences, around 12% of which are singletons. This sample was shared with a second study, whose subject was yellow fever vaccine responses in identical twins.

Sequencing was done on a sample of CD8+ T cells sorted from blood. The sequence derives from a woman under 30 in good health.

The DNA for the CDR3 is TGTGCCAGCAGCTTAGCACGGGGGGGATTTTACGAGCAGTACTTC. This gives the protein CASSLARGGFYEQYF. This chain connects TRBV7-2 to TRBJ2-7, with TRBD2 matching 8 bases. V lost 0 bases, J lost 4 bases, and 5 bases stayed unmatched. CDR1 is SGHTA and CDR2 is FQGNSA in the germline V gene. The CDR3 consists of 15 residues. The full variable domain, in which reference TRBV7-2 and TRBJ2-7 provide the parts outside the CDR3, is GAGVSQSPSNKVTEKGKDVELRCDPISGHTALYWYRQSLGQGLEFLIYFQGNSAPDKSGLPSDRFSAERTGGSVSTLTIQRTQQEDSAVYLCASSLARGGFYEQYFGPGTRLTVT.